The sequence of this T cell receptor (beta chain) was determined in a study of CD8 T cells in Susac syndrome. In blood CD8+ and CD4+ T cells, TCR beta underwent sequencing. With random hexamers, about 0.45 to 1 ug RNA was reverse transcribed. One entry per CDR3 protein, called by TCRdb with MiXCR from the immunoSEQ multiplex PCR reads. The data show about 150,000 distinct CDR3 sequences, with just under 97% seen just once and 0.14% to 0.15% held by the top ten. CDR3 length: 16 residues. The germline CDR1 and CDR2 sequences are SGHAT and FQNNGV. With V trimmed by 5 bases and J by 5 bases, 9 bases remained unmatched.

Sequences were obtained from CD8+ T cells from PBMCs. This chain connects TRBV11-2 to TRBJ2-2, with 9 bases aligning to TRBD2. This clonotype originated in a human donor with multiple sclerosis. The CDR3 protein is CASSPPAGGITGELFF. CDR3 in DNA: TGTGCCAGCAGCCCACCAGCGGGGGGAATAACCGGGGAGCTGTTTTTT.